This entry is about one T cell receptor beta chain. Its antigen is unidentified. V was cut by 1 base and J by 1 base, with 23 bases left in between. The CDR3 runs to 20 residues. Germline CDR1 reads MNHEY; CDR2 reads SMNVEV (reference sequence). This entry is derived from a study of T cell repertoires in cytomegalovirus infection. Using its own MiXCR run on the reads, TCRdb lists one record per CDR3 protein. The profile shows 380,000 or so distinct CDR3 sequences, approximately 30% of them singletons. This clonotype originated in a human donor in good health (CMV status not recorded). Some clones in this sample may be carry-over from other donors' samples. The chain has TRBV27 and TRBJ2-1; D is perhaps TRBD1 (7 bases). Material: cultured PBMCs, obtained from culture after CMV antigen stimulation. The CDR3 is CASSLLTGEAGLESYNEQFF. CDR3 nucleotides: TGTGCCAGCAGTTTATTAACAGGGGAGGCAGGCTTGGAATCCTACAATGAGCAGTTCTTC.